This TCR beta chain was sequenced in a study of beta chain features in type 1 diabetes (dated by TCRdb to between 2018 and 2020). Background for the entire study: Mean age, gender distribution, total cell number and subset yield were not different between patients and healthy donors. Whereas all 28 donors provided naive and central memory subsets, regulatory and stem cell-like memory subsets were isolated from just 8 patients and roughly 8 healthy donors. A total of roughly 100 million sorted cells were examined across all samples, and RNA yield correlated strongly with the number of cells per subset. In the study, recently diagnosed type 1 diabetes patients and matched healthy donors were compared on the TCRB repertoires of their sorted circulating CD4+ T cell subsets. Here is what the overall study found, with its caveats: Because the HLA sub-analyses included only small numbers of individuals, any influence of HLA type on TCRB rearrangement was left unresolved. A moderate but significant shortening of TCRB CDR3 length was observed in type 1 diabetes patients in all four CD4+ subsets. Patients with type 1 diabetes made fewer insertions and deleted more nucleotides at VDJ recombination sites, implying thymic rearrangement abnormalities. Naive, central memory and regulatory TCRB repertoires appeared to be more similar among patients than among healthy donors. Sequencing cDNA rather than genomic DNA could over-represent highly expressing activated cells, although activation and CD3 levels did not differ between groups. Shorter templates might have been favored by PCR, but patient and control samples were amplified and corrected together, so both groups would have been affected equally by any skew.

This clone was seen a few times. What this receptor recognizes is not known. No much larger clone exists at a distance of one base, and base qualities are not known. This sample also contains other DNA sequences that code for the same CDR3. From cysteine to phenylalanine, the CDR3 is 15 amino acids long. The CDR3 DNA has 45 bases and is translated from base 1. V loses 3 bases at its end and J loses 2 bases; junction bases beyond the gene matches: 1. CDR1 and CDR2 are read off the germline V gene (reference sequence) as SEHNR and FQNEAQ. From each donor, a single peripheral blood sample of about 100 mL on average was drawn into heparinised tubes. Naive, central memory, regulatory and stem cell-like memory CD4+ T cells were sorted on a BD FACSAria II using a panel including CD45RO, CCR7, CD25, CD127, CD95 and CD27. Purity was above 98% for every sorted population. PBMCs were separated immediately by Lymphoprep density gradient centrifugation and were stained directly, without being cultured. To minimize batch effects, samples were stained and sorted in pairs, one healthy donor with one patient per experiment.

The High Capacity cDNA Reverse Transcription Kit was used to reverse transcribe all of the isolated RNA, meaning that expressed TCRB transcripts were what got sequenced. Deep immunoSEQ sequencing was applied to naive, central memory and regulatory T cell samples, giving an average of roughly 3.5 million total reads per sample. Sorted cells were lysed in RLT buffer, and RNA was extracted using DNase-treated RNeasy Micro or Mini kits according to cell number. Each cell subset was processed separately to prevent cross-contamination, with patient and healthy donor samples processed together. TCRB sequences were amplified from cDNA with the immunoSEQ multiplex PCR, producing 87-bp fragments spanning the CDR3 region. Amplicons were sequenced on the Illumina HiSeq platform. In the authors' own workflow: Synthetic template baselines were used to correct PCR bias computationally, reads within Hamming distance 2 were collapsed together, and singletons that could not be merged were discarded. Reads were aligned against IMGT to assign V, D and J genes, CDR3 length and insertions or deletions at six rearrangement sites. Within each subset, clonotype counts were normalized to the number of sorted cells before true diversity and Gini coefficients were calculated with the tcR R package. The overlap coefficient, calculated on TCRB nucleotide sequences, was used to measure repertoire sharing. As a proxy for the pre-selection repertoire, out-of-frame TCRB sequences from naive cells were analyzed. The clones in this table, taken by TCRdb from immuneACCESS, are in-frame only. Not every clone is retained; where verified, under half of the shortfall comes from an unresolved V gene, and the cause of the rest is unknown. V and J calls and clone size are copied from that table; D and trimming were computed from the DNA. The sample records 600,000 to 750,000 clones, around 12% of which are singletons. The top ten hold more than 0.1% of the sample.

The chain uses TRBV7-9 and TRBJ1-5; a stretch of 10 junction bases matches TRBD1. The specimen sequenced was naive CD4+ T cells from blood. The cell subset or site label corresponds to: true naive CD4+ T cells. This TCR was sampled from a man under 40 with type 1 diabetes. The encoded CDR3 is CASSLGTGGNQPQHF. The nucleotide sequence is TGTGCCAGCAGCTTGGGGACAGGGGGCAATCAGCCCCAGCATTTT.